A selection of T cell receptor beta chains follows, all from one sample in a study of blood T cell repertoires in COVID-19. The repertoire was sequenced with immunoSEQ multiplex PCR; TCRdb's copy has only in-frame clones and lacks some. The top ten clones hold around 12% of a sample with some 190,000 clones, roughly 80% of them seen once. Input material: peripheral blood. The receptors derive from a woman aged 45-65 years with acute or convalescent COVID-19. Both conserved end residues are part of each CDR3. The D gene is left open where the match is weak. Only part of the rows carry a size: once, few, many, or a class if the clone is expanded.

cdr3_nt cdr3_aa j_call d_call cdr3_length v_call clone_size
TGTGCCAGCAGTTTACTCCGGGATACGCAGTATTTT CASSLLRDTQYF TRBJ2-3 . 12 TRBV28 .
TGTGCCAGCAGCGGGAGGGTTGGAAATTCACCCCTCCACTTT CASSGRVGNSPLHF TRBJ1-6 . 14 TRBV13 .
TGTGCCAGCAGCCAGCCGACAGGAGGTGCCTCACCCCTCCACTTT CASSQPTGGASPLHF TRBJ1-6 . 15 TRBV3-1/TRBV3-2 few
TGTGCCAGCAGCCAAACCGGGACAGGGAGGGATGGCTACACCTTC CASSQTGTGRDGYTF TRBJ1-2 TRBD1 15 TRBV3-1/TRBV3-2 .
TGTGCCAGCAGTCGGACAGGGGGCGCCTACGAGCAGTACTTC CASSRTGGAYEQYF TRBJ2-7 TRBD1 14 TRBV6-6 .
TGTGCCAGCTCACCCCAGGGATGGGACGAGCAGTACTTC CASSPQGWDEQYF TRBJ2-7 . 13 TRBV18 .
TGTGCCAGCAGCTCCCCCGGACAGGGGGCGCGGGTCCGCTACACCTTC CASSSPGQGARVRYTF TRBJ1-2 TRBD1 16 TRBV7-2 .
TGTGCCACCAGCAGAGATCGGGCAGGGCGCCGTTATCAGCCCCAGCATTTT CATSRDRAGRRYQPQHF TRBJ1-5 . 17 TRBV15 once
TGTGCCAGCAGCTTCTGGACTAGCGGGCTCGGTGAGCAGTTCTTC CASSFWTSGLGEQFF TRBJ2-1 TRBD2 15 TRBV7-9 once
TGTGCCAGCAGTCGAGGACTAGCGGGGGGTGATGAGCAGTTCTTC CASSRGLAGGDEQFF TRBJ2-1 TRBD2 15 TRBV11-2 .
TGTGCCAGTAGTCCAGGGACTAGCGGGGGGGGTACCTACAATGAGCAGTTCTTC CASSPGTSGGGTYNEQFF TRBJ2-1 TRBD2 18 TRBV19 .
TGTGCCAGCTCACCAAGTAGCGAAAATGAGCAGTTCTTC CASSPSSENEQFF TRBJ2-1 . 13 TRBV18 few
TGTGCCAGCAGCTCGGACAGGGAAGAATCCTACGAGCAGTACTTC CASSSDREESYEQYF TRBJ2-7 TRBD1 15 TRBV5-4 .
TGTGCCAGCAGCTCCGGGACTACGCCTAACAATGAGCAGTTCTTC CASSSGTTPNNEQFF TRBJ2-1 TRBD2 15 TRBV7-2 .
TGTGCCAGCAGCCGGAATAGCCCGATCGTCGGGACAGGGGACAATGAGCAGTTCTTC CASSRNSPIVGTGDNEQFF TRBJ2-1 TRBD1 19 TRBV5-4 once
TGTGCCAGCGGGAGGGGTCCCTACAATGAGCAGTTCTTC CASGRGPYNEQFF TRBJ2-1 TRBD2 13 TRBV11-2 .
TGCGCCAGCAGCCAAACCACGATGACAGGGAGCAATGAAAAACTGTTTTTT CASSQTTMTGSNEKLFF TRBJ1-4 TRBD1 17 TRBV4-1 .
TGTGCCAGCAGTGATTCGAGGGGGAGGGACTGGGCCTACGAGCAGTACTTC CASSDSRGRDWAYEQYF TRBJ2-7 . 17 TRBV2 .
TGTGCCAGCAGCCGACAGGGGAGCGCCTACGAGCAGTACTTC CASSRQGSAYEQYF TRBJ2-7 TRBD1 14 TRBV25-1 once
TGTGCCAGCAGTTTTGACAGGGGAGACACTGAAGCTTTCTTT CASSFDRGDTEAFF TRBJ1-1 TRBD1 14 TRBV6-5 .
TGCGCCAGCAGAGGGGCCACATCCGGGGCCAACGTCCTGACTTTC CASRGATSGANVLTF TRBJ2-6 . 15 TRBV5-1 once
TGTGCCAGCAGGCGGTCCACTGAAGCTTTCTTT CASRRSTEAFF TRBJ1-1 . 11 TRBV7-2 .
TGCGCCAGCACCGAGCGGGGGGACTATAATTCACCCCTCCACTTT CASTERGDYNSPLHF TRBJ1-6 . 15 TRBV5-1 .
TGTGCCAGCAGTTCGGGACTCTCTGGTACTTTCTTT CASSSGLSGTFF TRBJ1-1 . 12 TRBV28 .